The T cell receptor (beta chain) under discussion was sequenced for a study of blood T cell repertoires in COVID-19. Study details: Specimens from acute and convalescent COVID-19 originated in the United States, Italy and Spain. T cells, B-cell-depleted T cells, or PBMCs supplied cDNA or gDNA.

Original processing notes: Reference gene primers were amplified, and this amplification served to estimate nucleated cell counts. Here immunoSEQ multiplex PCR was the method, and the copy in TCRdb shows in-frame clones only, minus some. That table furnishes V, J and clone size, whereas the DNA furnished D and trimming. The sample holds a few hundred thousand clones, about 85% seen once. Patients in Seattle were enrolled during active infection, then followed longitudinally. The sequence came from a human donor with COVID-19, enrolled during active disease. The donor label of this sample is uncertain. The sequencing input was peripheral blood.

DNA for the CDR3: TGCAGTGCCAATAGCAGGGACGAGCAGTACTTC. It yields the protein CSANSRDEQYF. The chain uses TRBV20-1 and TRBJ2-7; tentatively, D is TRBD1 (5 bases). Germline-derived CDR1 and CDR2 are DFQATT and SNEGSKA (reference sequence). The ends were cut back, 6 bases at V and 5 bases at J, with 11 bases in the middle. CDR3 length: 11 residues.